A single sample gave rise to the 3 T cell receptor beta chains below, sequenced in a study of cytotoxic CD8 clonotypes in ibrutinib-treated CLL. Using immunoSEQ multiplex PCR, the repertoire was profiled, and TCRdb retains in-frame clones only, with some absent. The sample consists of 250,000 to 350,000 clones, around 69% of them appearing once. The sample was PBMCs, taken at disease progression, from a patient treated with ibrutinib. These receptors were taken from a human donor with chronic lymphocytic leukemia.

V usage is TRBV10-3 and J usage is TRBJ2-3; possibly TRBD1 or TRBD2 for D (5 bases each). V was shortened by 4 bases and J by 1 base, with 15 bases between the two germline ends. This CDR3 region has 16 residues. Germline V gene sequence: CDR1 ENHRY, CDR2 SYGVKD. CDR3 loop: CAISVVLRGGTDTQYF. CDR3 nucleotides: TGTGCCATCAGTGTTGTCCTTAGGGGAGGCACAGATACGCAGTATTTT.

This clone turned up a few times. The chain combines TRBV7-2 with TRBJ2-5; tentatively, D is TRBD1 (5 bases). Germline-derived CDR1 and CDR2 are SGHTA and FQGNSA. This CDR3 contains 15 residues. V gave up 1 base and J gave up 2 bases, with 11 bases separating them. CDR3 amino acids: CASSLVGQHQETQYF. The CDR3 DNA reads TGTGCCAGCAGCTTAGTCGGACAACATCAAGAGACCCAGTACTTC.

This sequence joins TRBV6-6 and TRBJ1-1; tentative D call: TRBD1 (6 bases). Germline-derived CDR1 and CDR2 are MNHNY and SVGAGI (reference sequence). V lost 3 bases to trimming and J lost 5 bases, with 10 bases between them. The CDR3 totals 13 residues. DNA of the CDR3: TGTGCCAGCAGTTATCAGGGGTTTACTGAAGCTTTCTTT. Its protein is CASSYQGFTEAFF.